This T cell receptor beta chain appears in the sequencing data of a study of T cells in Graves' hyperthyroidism and ophthalmopathy. From RNA transcripts, TCR beta CDR3 regions were amplified. TCR CDR3 regions were first amplified by RT-PCR with HTBI primers. TCRdb reprocessed the multiplex PCR reads via MiXCR and lists one record per CDR3 protein. The sample lists about 760,000 distinct CDR3 sequences, approximately 40% occurring once. The CDR3 contains 14 residues. V lost 7 bases to trimming and J lost 0 bases, with 13 bases between them. The receptor comes from a woman aged 40 to 55 with Graves' hyperthyroidism. The rearrangement uses TRBV12-3 or TRBV12-4 and TRBJ2-7, with D uncertain. Sequenced material: blood. The CDR3 nucleotides read TGTGCCAGCACCCCTATAACCTCCTCCTACGAGCAGTACTTC. Encoded protein: CASTPITSSYEQYF.